This TCR beta chain was identified in a study of blood T cells in healthy people across ages. This clonotype has a handful of counts. Alongside a J-beta primer mix, a sample-barcoded 5' primer served in a second PCR lasting roughly 6 to 11 cycles. The template-switch adaptor, which had 12 random nucleotides, put a tag on each cDNA molecule. MiXCR was run by TCRdb on the 5' RACE reads, yielding one entry per CDR3 protein. The sample carries hundreds of thousands of distinct CDR3 sequences, under 45% recorded once. Healthy Caucasian individuals from Russia aged about 6 to 90 were enrolled as donors. Per-sample yields of isolated PBMCs were at least 6 million. Sequenced material: blood. The receptor comes from a man between 60 and 75 years old in good health.

CDR3 sequence reads: CASSGTPGSYEQYF. For the CDR3, the DNA is TGTGCCAGCTCAGGGACTCCTGGCTCCTACGAGCAGTACTTC. The V gene is TRBV18, the J gene TRBJ2-7, with D possibly being TRBD2 (6 bases). Per the germline V gene, CDR1 is KGHSH and CDR2 is LQKENI. This CDR3 comprises 14 residues. Between the trimmed V and J ends, which lost 5 bases and 0 bases, there was a span of 11 bases.